The clone carrying this T cell receptor beta chain was counted many times. Clinical symptoms, serum thyroxine, TRAb, thyroid ultrasound and orbital computed tomography established diagnosis. Amplification yielded TCR beta CDR3 regions, with RNA transcripts as the source. The study used the HTBI primer set for a first-round RT-PCR of the TCR CDR3. Via MiXCR, TCRdb re-called the multiplex PCR reads, giving one row per CDR3 protein. The data hold hundreds of thousands of distinct CDR3 sequences, with 22% observed a single time. The CDR3 is made up of 18 amino acids. Germline V CDR1 and CDR2: SGHTA, FQGTGA. The junction had 7 bases not matched to a gene; V was cut back by 1 base and J by 5 bases. The data are from a study of T cells in Graves' hyperthyroidism and ophthalmopathy.

The clonotype originates from a young man with Graves' ophthalmopathy. The sequenced sample was blood. This sequence joins TRBV7-3 and TRBJ2-1, with 14 bases aligning to TRBD2. Here the CDR3 reads CASSLRGPGLAGDNEQFF. CDR3 bases: TGTGCCAGCAGCTTAAGGGGCCCGGGACTAGCGGGAGACAATGAGCAGTTCTTC.